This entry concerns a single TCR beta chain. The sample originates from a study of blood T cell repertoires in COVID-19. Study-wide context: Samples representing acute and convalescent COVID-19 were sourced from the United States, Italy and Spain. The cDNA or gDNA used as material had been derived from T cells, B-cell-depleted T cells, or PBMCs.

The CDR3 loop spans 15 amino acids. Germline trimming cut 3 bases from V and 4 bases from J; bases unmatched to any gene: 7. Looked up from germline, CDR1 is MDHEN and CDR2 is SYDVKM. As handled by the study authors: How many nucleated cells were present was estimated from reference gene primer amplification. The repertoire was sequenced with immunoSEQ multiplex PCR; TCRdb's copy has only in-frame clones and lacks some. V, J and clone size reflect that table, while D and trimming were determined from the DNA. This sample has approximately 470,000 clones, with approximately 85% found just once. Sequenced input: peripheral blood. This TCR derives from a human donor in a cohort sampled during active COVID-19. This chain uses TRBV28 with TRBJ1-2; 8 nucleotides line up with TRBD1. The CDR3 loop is CASSFHGQGRYGYTF. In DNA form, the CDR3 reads TGTGCCAGCAGTTTTCATGGACAGGGTCGCTATGGCTACACCTTC.